This section outlines one T cell receptor delta chain sequence together with its context. This specimen belongs to a study of gamma-delta T cells after stem cell transplantation. This CDR3 region has 18 residues. Germline V lookup: CDR1 GEAIGNYY, CDR2 EKD. After removal of 1 base from V and 10 bases from J, the junction contained 23 bases not matched to a gene. TCRdb reanalyzed the RT-PCR reads using CATT. The sample consists of under 3,000 delta-chain clones, around 47% of them appearing once. V usage is TRDV2 and J usage is TRDJ1; 7 nucleotides match TRDD3. Sequenced: gamma-delta T cells. The clonotype was recovered from a human donor. It is not recorded whose cells these are; they may come from a transplant donor. In DNA form, the CDR3 reads TGTGCCTGTGACACAGTTTCCAACCTACTGGGGAACACCGATGGACTCATCTTT. Translation: CACDTVSNLLGNTDGLIF.